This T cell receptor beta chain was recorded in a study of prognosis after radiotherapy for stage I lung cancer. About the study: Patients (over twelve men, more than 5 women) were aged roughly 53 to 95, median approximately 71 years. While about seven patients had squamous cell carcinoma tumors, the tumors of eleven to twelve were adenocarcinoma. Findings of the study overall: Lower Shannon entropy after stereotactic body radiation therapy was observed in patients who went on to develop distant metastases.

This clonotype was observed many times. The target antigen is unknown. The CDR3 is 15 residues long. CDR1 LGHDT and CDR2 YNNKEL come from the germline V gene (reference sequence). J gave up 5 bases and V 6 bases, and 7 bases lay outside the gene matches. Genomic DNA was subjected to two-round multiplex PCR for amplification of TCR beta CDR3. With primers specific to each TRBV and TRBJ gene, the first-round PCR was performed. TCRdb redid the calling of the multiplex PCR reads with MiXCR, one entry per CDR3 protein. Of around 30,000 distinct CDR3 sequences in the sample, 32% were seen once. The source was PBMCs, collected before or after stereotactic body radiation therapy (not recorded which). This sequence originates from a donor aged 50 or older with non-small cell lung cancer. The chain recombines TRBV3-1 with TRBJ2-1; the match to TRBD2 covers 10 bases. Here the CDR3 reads CASRSSGSPNNEQFF. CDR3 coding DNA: TGTGCCAGCAGATCTAGCGGGAGCCCCAACAATGAGCAGTTCTTC.